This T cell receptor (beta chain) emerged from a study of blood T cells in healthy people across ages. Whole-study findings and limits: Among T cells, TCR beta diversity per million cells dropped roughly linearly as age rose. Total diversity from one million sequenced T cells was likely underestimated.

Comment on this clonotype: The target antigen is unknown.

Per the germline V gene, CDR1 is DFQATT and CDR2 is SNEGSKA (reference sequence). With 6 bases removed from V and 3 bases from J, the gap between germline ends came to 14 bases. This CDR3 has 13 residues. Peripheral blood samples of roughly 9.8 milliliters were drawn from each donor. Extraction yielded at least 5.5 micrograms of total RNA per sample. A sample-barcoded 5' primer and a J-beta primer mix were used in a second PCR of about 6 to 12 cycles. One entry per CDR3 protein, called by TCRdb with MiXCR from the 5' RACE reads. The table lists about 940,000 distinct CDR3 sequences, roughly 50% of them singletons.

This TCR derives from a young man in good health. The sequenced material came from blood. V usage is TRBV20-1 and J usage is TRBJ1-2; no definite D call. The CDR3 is CSALEPGDYGYTF. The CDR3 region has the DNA TGCAGTGCACTAGAGCCGGGAGACTATGGCTACACCTTC.